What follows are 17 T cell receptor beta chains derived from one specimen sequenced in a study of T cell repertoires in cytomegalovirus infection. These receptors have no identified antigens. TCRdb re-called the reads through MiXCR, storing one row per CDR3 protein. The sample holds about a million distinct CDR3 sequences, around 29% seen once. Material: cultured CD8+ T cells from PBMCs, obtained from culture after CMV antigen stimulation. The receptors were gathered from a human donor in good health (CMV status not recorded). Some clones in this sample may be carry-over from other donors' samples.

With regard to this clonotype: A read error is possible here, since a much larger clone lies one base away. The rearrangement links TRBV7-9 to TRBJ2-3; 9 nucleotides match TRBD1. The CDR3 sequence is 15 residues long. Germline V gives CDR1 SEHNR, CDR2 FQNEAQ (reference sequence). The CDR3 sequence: CVSSATGTGLDTQYF. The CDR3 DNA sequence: TGTGTCAGCAGCGCAACCGGGACAGGGCTAGATACGCAGTATTTT.

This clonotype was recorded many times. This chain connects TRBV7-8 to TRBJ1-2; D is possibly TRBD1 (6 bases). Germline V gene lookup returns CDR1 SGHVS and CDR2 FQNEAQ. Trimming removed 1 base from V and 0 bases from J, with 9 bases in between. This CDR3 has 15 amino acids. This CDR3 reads CASSLGGAPNYGYTF. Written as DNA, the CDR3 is TGTGCCAGCAGCTTAGGGGGGGCACCTAACTATGGCTACACCTTC.

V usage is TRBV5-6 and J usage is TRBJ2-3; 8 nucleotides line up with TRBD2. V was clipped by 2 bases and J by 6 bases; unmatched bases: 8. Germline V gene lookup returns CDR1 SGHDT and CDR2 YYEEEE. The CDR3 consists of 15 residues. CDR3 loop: CASSFMAGGRDTQYF. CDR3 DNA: TGTGCCAGCAGCTTTATGGCGGGGGGCCGGGATACGCAGTATTTT.

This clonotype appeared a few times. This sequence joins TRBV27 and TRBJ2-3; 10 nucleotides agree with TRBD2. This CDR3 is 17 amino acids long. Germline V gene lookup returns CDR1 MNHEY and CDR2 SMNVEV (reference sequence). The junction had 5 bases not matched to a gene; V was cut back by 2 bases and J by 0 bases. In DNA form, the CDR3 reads TGTGCCAGCAGTTTAGGGGGACTAGCGAGGAGCACAGATACGCAGTATTTT. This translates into CASSLGGLARSTDTQYF.

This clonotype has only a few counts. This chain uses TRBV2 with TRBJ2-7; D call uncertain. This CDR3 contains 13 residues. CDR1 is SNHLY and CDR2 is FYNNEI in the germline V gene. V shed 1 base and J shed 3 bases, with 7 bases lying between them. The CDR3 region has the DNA TGTGCCAGCAGTGAAGGGCAGTTCTACGAGCAGTACGTC. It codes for CASSEGQFYEQYV.

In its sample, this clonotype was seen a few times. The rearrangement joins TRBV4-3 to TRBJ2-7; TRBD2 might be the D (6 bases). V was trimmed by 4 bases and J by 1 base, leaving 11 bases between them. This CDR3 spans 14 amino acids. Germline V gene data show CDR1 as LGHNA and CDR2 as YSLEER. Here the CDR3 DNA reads TGCGCCAGCAGCCCTATGGGGGGTTCCTACGAGCAGTACGTC. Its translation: CASSPMGGSYEQYV.

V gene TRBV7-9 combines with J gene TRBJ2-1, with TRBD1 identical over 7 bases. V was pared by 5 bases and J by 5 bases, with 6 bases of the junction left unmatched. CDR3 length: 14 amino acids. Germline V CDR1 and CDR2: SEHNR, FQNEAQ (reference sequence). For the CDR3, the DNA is TGTGCCAGCAGCACCGGGACAGCTAACAATGAGCAGTTCTTC. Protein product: CASSTGTANNEQFF.

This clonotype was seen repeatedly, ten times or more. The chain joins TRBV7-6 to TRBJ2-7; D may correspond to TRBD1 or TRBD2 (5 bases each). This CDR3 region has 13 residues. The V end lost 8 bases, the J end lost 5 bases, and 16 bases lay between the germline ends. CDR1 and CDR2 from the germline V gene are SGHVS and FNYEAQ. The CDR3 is CASVGDGGDEQYV. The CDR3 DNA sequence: TGTGCCAGCGTGGGGGACGGTGGCGACGAGCAGTACGTC.

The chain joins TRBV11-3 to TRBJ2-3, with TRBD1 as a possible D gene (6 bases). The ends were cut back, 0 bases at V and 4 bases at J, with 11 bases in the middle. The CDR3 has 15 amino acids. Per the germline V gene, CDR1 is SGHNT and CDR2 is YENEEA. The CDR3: CASSLEQGLADTQYF. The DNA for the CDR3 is TGTGCCAGCAGCTTAGAACAGGGTCTAGCAGATACGCAGTATTTT.

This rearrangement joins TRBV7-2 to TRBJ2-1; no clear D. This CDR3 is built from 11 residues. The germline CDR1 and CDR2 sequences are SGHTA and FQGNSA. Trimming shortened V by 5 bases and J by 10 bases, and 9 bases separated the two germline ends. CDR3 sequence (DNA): TGTGCCAGCAGCCCTGGTTGGGAGCAGTTCTTC. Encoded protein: CASSPGWEQFF.

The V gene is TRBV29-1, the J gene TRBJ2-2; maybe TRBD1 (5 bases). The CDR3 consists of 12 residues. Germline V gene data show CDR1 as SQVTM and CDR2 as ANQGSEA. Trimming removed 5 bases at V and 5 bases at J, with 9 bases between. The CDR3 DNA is TGCAGCGTTCCAGGGAATACCGGGGAGCTGTTTTTT. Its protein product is CSVPGNTGELFF.

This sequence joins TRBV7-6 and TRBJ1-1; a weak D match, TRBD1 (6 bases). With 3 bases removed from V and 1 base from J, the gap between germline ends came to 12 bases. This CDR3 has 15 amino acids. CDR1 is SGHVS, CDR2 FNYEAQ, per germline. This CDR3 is CASSFSGRGNTEAFF. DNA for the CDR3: TGTGCCAGCAGCTTTTCGGGCAGGGGGAACACTGAAGCTTTCTTT.

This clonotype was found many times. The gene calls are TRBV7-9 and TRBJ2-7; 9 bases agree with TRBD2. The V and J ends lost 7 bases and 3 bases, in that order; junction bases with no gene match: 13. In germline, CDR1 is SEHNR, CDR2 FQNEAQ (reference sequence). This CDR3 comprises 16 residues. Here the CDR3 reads CASTLFPGLANYEQYF. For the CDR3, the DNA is TGTGCCAGCACCCTCTTTCCGGGACTAGCCAACTACGAGCAGTACTTC.

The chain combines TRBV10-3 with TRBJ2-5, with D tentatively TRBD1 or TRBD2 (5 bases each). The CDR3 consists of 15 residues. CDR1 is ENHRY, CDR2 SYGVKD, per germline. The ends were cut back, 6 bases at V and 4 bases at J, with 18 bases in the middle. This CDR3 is CAIRMGVGERETQYF. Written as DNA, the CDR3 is TGTGCCATCAGGATGGGAGTGGGGGAGCGAGAGACCCAGTACTTC.

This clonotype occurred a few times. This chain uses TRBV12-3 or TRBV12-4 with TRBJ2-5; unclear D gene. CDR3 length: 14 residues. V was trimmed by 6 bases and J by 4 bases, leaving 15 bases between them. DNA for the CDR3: TGTGCCAGCAGATCCCAAGCATCGGGAGAGACCCAGTACTTC. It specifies CASRSQASGETQYF.

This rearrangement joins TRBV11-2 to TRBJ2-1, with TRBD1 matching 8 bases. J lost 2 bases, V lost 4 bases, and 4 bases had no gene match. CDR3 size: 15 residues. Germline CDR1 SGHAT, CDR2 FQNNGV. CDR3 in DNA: TGTGCCAGCAGCTGGGACAGGCCACCCTACAATGAGCAGTTCTTC. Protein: CASSWDRPPYNEQFF.

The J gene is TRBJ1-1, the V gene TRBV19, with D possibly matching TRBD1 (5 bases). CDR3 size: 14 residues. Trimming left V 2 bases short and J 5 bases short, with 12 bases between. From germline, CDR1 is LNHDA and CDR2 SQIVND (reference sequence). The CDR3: CASSIRGELTEAFF. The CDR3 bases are TGTGCCAGTAGTATACGGGGGGAGTTGACTGAAGCTTTCTTT.